This T cell receptor beta chain was identified during a study of shared clonotypes between healthy human individuals. Study results and limitations: What naive subsets generally showed was a larger estimated richness than memory subsets showed. The study found lower generation probabilities in non-shared clonotypes than in those shared by all four donors.

V was clipped by 5 bases and J by 4 bases; unmatched bases: 10. The CDR3 loop spans 15 amino acids. The germline V gene has CDR1 SEHNR and CDR2 FQNEAQ (reference sequence). Recent acute infections and vaccinations were absent in the healthy HIV-negative adult donors. The assay was immunoSEQ multiplex PCR, and TCRdb's table has in-frame clones only and misses some. Altogether about 1.1 million clones are present, 60% to 85% being singletons, with the ten largest covering about 0.94%. A remark on this clone: What it binds is not known.

The specimen was memory CD4+ T cells from PBMCs. Sample subset: CD45RA-negative fraction. The chain joins TRBV7-9 to TRBJ1-1, with TRBD1 matching over 7 bases. The receptor was isolated from a man between 18 and 35 years old in good health. Some clones in this sample may be carry-over from other donors' samples. The CDR3 region has the DNA TGTGCCAGCAGCATAAACAGGGGAAGGGGCACTGAAGCTTTCTTT. Translated, it gives CASSINRGRGTEAFF.